This T cell receptor (beta chain) comes out of a study of radiotherapy plus CTLA-4 blockade in lung cancer. Study at large: Of all patients, under 20% responded objectively and around 31% showed disease control.

Study findings and constraints: TCR clones originating in tumors grew in number in blood after radiotherapy plus ipilimumab.

Per germline, CDR1 SNHLY and CDR2 FYNNEI. This CDR3 comprises 14 residues. Trimming pared 8 bases from V and 1 base from J, leaving 14 bases between. As for this clone: Its antigen remains unknown.

Measured with immunoSEQ multiplex PCR; TCRdb has only the in-frame clones, and not every one. The sample comprises about 87,000 clones, approximately 86% of which are singletons, and 16% rests with the top ten. Specimen: peripheral blood, collected from a patient treated with radiotherapy plus ipilimumab. The clonotype was recovered from a human donor with non-small cell lung cancer that progressed on radiotherapy plus ipilimumab. The chain employs TRBV2 and TRBJ2-5; D is tentatively TRBD1 or TRBD2 (5 bases each). CDR3 sequence reads: CASGFRGPQETQYF. The CDR3 coding sequence is TGTGCCAGCGGGTTTCGGGGCCCCCAAGAGACCCAGTACTTC.